This TCR beta chain was retrieved from a study of blood T cell repertoires in COVID-19. In the original processing: The assay estimated nucleated cells by amplifying reference gene primers. Repertoires were generated with immunoSEQ multiplex PCR, while TCRdb's copy carries only in-frame clones and drops some. V, J and clone size reflect that table, while D and trimming were determined from the DNA. Here the sample spans roughly 300,000 clones, 80% to 90% being singletons. CDR3 size: 13 residues. The germline CDR1 and CDR2 sequences are SQVTM and ANQGSEA. V gave up 3 bases and J gave up 5 bases; unmatched junction bases: 6.

This TCR was sampled from a woman between 40 and 55 years old with acute COVID-19. Specimen: PBMCs or T cells enriched from blood (not recorded which). This chain joins TRBV29-1 and TRBJ1-2, with 7 bases identical to TRBD1. CDR3 DNA: TGCAGCGTTGACGACCAGGGGGAATATGGCTACACCTTC. Protein sequence: CSVDDQGEYGYTF.